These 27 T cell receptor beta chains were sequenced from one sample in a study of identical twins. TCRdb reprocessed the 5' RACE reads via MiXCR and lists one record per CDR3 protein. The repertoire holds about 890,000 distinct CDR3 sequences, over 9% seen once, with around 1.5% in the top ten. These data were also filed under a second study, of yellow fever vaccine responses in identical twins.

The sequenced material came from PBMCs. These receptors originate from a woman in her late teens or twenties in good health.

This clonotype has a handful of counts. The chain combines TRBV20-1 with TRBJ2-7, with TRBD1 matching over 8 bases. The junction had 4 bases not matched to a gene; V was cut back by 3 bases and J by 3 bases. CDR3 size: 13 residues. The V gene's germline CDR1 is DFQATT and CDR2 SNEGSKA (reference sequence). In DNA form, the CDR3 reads TGCAGTGCTAGGGCCGACAGGGGCTACGAGCAGTACTTC. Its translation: CSARADRGYEQYF.

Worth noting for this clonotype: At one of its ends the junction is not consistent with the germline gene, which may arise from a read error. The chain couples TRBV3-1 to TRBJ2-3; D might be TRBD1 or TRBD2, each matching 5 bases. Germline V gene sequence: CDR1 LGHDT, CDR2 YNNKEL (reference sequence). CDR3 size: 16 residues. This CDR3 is CACSQDWGGSTDTQYF. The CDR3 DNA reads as TGTGCCTGCAGCCAAGATTGGGGCGGGAGCACAGATACGCAGTATTTT.

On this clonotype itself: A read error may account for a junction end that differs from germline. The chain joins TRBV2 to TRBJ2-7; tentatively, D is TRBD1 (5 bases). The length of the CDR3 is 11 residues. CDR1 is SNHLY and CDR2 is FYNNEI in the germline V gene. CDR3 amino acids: CASSEASTGRF. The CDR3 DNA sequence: TGTGCCAGCAGTGAAGCCTCCACAGGCCGCTTC.

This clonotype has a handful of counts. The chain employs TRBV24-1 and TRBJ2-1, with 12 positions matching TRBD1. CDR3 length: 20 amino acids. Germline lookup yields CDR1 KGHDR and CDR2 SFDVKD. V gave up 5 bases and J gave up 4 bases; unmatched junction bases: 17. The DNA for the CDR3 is TGTGCCACCAGTGCAGCCCCCGGGACAGGGGGCCTCCCTACTTACAATGAGCAGTTCTTC. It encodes CATSAAPGTGGLPTYNEQFF.

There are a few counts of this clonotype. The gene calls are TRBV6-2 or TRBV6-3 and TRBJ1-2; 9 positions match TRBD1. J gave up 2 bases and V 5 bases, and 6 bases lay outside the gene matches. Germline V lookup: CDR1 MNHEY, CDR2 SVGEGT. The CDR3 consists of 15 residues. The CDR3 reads CASSRYGTGNYGYTF. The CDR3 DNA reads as TGTGCCAGCAGTAGATACGGGACAGGGAACTATGGCTACACCTTC.

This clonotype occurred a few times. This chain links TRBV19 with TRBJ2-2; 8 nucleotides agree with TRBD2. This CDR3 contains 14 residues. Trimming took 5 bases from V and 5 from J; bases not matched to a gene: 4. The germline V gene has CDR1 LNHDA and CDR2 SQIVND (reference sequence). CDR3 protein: CASSREGYTGELFF. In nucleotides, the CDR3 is TGTGCCAGTAGTCGGGAGGGATATACCGGGGAGCTGTTTTTT. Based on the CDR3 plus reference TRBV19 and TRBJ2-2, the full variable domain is DGGITQSPKYLFRKEGQNVTLSCEQNLNHDAMYWYRQDPGQGLRLIYYSQIVNDFQKGDIAEGYSVSREKKESFPLTVTSAQKNPTAFYLCASSREGYTGELFFGEGSRLTVL.

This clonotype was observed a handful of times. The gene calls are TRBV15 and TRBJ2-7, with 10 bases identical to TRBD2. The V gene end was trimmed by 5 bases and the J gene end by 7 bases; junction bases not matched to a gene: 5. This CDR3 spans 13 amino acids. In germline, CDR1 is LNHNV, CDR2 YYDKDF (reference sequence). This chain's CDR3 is CATSGLAVEEQYF. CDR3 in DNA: TGTGCCACCAGCGGACTAGCGGTAGAAGAGCAGTACTTC.

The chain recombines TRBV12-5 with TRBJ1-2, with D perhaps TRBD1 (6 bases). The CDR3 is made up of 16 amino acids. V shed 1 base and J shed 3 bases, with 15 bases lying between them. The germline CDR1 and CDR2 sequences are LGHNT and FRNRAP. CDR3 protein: CASGLGSGTQDYGYTF. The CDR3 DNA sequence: TGTGCTAGTGGTTTGGGGTCCGGGACACAAGACTATGGCTACACCTTC. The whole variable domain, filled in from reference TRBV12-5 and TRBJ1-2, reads DARVTQTPRHKVTEMGQEVTMRCQPILGHNTVFWYRQTMMQGLELLAYFRNRAPLDDSGMPKDRFSAEMPDATLATLKIQPSEPRDSAVYFCASGLGSGTQDYGYTFGSGTRLTVV.

The CDR3 protein is CATSDWTSGANVLTF. The DNA for the CDR3 is TGTGCCACCAGTGACTGGACGTCTGGGGCCAACGTCCTGACTTTC. The chain couples TRBV24-1 to TRBJ2-6; D unclear. V was cut by 4 bases and J by 1 base, with 7 bases left in between. The CDR3 sequence is 15 residues long. The germline V gene has CDR1 KGHDR and CDR2 SFDVKD.

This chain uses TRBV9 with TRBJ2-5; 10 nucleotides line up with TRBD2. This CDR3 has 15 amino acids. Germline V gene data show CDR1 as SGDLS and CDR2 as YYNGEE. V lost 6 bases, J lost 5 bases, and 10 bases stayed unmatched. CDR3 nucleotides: TGTGCCAGCAACGAAAGAGCGGGAGGGGGGGAGACCCAGTACTTC. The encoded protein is CASNERAGGGETQYF.

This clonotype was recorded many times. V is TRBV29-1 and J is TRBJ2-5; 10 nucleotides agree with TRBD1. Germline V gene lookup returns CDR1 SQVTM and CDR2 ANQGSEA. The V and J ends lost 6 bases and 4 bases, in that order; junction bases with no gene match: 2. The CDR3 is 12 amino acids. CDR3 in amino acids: CSVRTGGETQYF. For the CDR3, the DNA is TGCAGCGTAAGGACAGGGGGAGAGACCCAGTACTTC.

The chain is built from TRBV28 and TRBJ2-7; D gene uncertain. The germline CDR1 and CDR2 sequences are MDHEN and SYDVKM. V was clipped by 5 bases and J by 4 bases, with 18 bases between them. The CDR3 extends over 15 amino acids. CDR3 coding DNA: TGTGCCAGCAGTATCTACTTGGGGTTGAGGTACGAGCAGTACTTC. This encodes CASSIYLGLRYEQYF.

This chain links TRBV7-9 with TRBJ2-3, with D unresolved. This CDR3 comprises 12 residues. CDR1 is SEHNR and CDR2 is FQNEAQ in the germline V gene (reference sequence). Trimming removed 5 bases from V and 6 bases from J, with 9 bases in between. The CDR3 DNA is TGTGCCAGCAGCCGCTTTTCCGATACGCAGTATTTT. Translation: CASSRFSDTQYF.

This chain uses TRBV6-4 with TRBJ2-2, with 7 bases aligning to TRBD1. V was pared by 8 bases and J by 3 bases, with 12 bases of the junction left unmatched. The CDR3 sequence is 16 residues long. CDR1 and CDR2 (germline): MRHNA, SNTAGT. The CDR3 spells CASQETGRGDTGELFF. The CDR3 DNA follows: TGTGCCAGCCAAGAGACAGGGCGTGGGGACACCGGGGAGCTGTTTTTT.

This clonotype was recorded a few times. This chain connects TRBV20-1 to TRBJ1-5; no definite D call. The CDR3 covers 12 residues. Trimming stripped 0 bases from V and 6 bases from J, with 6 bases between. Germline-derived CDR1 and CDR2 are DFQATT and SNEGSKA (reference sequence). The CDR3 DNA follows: TGCAGTGCTAGAGATCATATTCAGCCCCAGCATTTT. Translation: CSARDHIQPQHF.

As DNA, the CDR3 is TGTGCCACCAGCAGAGATCTGGGGGGCCCGTACGAGCAGTACTTC. Residues: CATSRDLGGPYEQYF. J is TRBJ2-7 and V is TRBV15; D may match TRBD1 or TRBD2 (6 bases each). The ends were cut back, 0 bases at V and 4 bases at J, with 13 bases in the middle. The CDR3 totals 15 residues. Germline loops: CDR1 LNHNV, CDR2 YYDKDF (reference sequence).

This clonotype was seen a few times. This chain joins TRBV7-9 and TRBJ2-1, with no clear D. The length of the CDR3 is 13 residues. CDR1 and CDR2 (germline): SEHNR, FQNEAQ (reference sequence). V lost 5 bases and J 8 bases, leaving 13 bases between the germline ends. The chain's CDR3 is CASSPPASDEQFF. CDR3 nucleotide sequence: TGTGCCAGCAGCCCACCCGCCTCGGATGAGCAGTTCTTC.

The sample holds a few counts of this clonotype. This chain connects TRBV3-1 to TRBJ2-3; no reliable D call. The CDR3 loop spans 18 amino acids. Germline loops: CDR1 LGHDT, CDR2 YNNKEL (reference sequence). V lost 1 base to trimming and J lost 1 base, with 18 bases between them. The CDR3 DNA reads TGTGCCAGCAGCCAAGGATGGGTGCGGTTAAGGGGCACAGATACGCAGTATTTT. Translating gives CASSQGWVRLRGTDTQYF.

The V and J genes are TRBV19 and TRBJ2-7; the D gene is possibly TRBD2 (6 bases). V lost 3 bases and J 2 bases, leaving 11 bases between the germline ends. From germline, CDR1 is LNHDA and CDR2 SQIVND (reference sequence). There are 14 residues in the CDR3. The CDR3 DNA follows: TGTGCCAGTAGTATGGGACGGACTACCTACGAGCAGTACTTC. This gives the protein CASSMGRTTYEQYF.

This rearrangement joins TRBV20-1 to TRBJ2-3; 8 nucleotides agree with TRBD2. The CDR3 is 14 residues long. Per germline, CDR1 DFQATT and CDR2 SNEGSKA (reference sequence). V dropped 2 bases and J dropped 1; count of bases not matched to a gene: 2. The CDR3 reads CSARRGGGTDTQYF. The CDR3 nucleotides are TGCAGTGCTAGACGGGGGGGGGGCACAGATACGCAGTATTTT.

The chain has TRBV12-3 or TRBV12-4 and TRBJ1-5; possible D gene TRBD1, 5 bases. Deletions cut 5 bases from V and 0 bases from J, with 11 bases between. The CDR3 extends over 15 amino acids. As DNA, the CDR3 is TGTGCCAGCAGTCCCCCAGGACATAGCAATCAGCCCCAGCATTTT. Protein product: CASSPPGHSNQPQHF.

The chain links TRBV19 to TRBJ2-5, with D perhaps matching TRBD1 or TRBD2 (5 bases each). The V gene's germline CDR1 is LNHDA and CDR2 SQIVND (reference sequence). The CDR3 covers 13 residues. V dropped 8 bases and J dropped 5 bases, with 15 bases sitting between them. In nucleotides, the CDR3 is TGTGCCAGTGGCGTATGGGGGAAGGAGACCCAGTACTTC. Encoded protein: CASGVWGKETQYF.

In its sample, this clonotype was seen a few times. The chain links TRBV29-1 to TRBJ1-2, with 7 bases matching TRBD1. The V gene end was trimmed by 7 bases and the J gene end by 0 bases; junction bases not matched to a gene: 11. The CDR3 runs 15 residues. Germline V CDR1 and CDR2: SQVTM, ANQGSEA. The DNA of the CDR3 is TGCAGCGCCGTACCAGCGGACAGGTCTAACTATGGCTACACCTTC. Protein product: CSAVPADRSNYGYTF. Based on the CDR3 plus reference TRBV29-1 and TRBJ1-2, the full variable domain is SAVISQKPSRDICQRGTSLTIQCQVDSQVTMMFWYRQQPGQSLTLIATANQGSEATYESGFVIDKFPISRPNLTFSTLTVSNMSPEDSSIYLCSAVPADRSNYGYTFGSGTRLTVV.

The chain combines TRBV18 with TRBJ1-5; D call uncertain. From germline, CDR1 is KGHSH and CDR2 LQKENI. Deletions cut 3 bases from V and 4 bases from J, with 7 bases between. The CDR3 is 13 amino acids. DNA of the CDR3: TGTGCCAGCTCACCCGACCAGAATCAGCCCCAGCATTTT. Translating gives CASSPDQNQPQHF.

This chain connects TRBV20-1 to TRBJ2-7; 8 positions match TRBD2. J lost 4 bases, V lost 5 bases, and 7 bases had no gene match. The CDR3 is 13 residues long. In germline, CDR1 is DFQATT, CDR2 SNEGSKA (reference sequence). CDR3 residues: CSAPRGGSYEQYV. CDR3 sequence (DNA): TGCAGTGCTCCCCGGGGGGGTTCTTACGAGCAGTACGTC.

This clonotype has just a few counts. The CDR3 region has the DNA TGTGCCAGCAGCCCGGGAGGGCCAGTCCACGAGCAGTACTTC. Amino acids: CASSPGGPVHEQYF. This chain joins TRBV7-9 and TRBJ2-7; 8 bases match TRBD2. Trimming cost V 5 bases and J 5 bases; bases outside gene matches: 8. The CDR3 length is 14 residues. Germline V gene sequence: CDR1 SEHNR, CDR2 FQNEAQ (reference sequence).

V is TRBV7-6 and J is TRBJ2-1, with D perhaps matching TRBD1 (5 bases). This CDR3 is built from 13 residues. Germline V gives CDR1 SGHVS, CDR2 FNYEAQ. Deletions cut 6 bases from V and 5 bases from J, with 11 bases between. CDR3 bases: TGTGCCAGCAGTCAGGGATGGAACAATGAGCAGTTCTTC. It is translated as CASSQGWNNEQFF.